What follows are 15 T cell receptor beta chains derived from one specimen sequenced in a study of T cells in Graves' hyperthyroidism and ophthalmopathy. What was amplified from RNA transcripts were TCR beta CDR3 regions. Researchers ran a first-round RT-PCR on the TCR CDR3 using the HTBI primer set. MiXCR, run by TCRdb on the multiplex PCR reads, gives a single entry per CDR3 protein. The sample gives some 350,000 distinct CDR3 sequences, approximately 14% of which show up once; roughly 19% is in the top ten. Source material: blood. The receptors shown here come from a woman aged 60-75 years with Graves' ophthalmopathy.

This clonotype was recorded many times. The rearrangement joins TRBV20-1 to TRBJ2-5; 11 positions match TRBD1. CDR1 is DFQATT and CDR2 is SNEGSKA in the germline V gene (reference sequence). Trimming removed 4 bases from V and 5 bases from J; junction bases left unmatched: 9. The CDR3 has 15 residues. The CDR3 coding sequence is TGCAGTGCTAAGGATCGGACAGGGGGCGCGGAGACCCAGTACTTC. It encodes CSAKDRTGGAETQYF.

This clonotype came up many times. This sequence joins TRBV3-1 and TRBJ2-3; D is uncertain. Trimming left V 0 bases short and J 7 bases short, with 14 bases between. This CDR3 has 15 amino acids. CDR1 LGHDT and CDR2 YNNKEL come from the germline V gene (reference sequence). As DNA, the CDR3 is TGTGCCAGCAGCCAAGATCTAAGTGCCTCGTATACGCAGTATTTT. It encodes CASSQDLSASYTQYF.

This clonotype was counted many times. The CDR3 spells CASSAQTIGDEQFF. CDR3 DNA sequence: TGTGCCAGCAGTGCCCAGACTATCGGAGATGAGCAGTTCTTC. V is TRBV2 and J is TRBJ2-1; perhaps TRBD2 as D (5 bases). This CDR3 region has 14 residues. The V end lost 4 bases, the J end lost 8 bases, and 15 bases lay between the germline ends. The germline gives CDR1 SNHLY, CDR2 FYNNEI.

This chain uses TRBV6-5 with TRBJ2-1; 8 nucleotides agree with TRBD2. CDR3 length equals 13 residues. The V segment lost 10 bases and the J segment 4 bases; nucleotides outside the gene matches: 6. Germline V lookup: CDR1 MNHEY, CDR2 SVGAGI. CDR3 protein: CAIITSGYNEQFF. DNA of the CDR3: TGTGCCATCATTACTAGCGGTTACAATGAGCAGTTCTTC.

The gene calls are TRBV18 and TRBJ2-2; D possibly matches TRBD1 or TRBD2 (5 bases each). CDR3 length: 16 amino acids. Germline V gene lookup returns CDR1 KGHSH and CDR2 LQKENI. Trimming removed 1 base at V and 0 bases at J, with 9 bases between. The CDR3 spells CASSPLGGSNTGELFF. As DNA, the CDR3 is TGTGCCAGCTCACCACTTGGGGGATCGAACACCGGGGAGCTGTTTTTT.

Concerning this clonotype: Possible read error: a much larger clone is one base away. V is TRBV20-1 and J is TRBJ2-1; weak D call: TRBD1 (6 bases). The germline V and J ends were trimmed by 1 base and 10 bases, with 17 bases remaining between them. The CDR3 is 14 amino acids. Germline loops: CDR1 DFQATT, CDR2 SNEGSKA (reference sequence). CDR3 amino acids: CSARGILRGFEQFF. CDR3 bases: TGCAGTGCTAGAGGAATACTCAGGGGTTTCGAGCAGTTCTTC.

This clonotype occurred a few times. The V gene is TRBV19, the J gene TRBJ1-1; TRBD1 agrees at 8 bases. Germline trimming cut 5 bases from V and 5 bases from J; bases unmatched to any gene: 10. Germline V CDR1 and CDR2: LNHDA, SQIVND (reference sequence). The CDR3 contains 15 residues. The DNA for the CDR3 is TGTGCCAGTAGTCCTCAGGGGGCGGGAGGGACTGAAGCTTTCTTT. Its translation: CASSPQGAGGTEAFF.

The sample holds many counts of this clonotype. The chain joins TRBV28 to TRBJ2-7, with D unresolved. This CDR3 spans 14 amino acids. The V end lost 4 bases, the J end lost 7 bases, and 17 bases lay between the germline ends. Germline values: CDR1 MDHEN, CDR2 SYDVKM. CDR3 nucleotides: TGTGCCAGCAGTTACCCTACGCCTAATGGGGAGCAGTACTTC. Protein sequence: CASSYPTPNGEQYF.

This clonotype was observed at least ten times. The rearrangement uses TRBV2 and TRBJ1-1; D remains unclear. Germline V gives CDR1 SNHLY, CDR2 FYNNEI. V was trimmed by 3 bases and J by 0 bases, leaving 8 bases between them. There are 14 residues in the CDR3. The CDR3 here is CASSDGRLNTEAFF. The CDR3 DNA sequence: TGTGCCAGCAGTGACGGCAGGTTGAACACTGAAGCTTTCTTT.

This clonotype was seen ten or more times. The J gene is TRBJ1-2, the V gene TRBV3-1; D possibly corresponds to TRBD1 (5 bases). The V and J ends lost 1 base and 5 bases respectively, with 17 bases between them. The CDR3 has 16 residues. Per germline, CDR1 LGHDT and CDR2 YNNKEL (reference sequence). The DNA of the CDR3 is TGTGCCAGCAGCCAAGCTCGGGACGGCGGGATATATGGCTACACCTTC. It translates to CASSQARDGGIYGYTF.

In this sample, this clonotype turned up a few times. The chain joins TRBV18 to TRBJ1-4; 7 bases are a match to TRBD1. Germline lookup yields CDR1 KGHSH and CDR2 LQKENI. This CDR3 is built from 15 residues. Trimming took 3 bases from V and 4 from J; bases not matched to a gene: 5. CDR3 in DNA: TGTGCCAGCTCACCCCAGGGGGTCTTTAATGAAAAACTGTTTTTT. This codes for CASSPQGVFNEKLFF.

This clonotype appeared a single time. V gene TRBV5-1 combines with J gene TRBJ2-1, with 12 bases that match TRBD1. CDR3 length equals 16 residues. Germline trimming cut 4 bases from V and 7 bases from J; bases unmatched to any gene: 9. The V gene's germline CDR1 is SGHRS and CDR2 YFSETQ. The CDR3 here is CASSPPGQGALNEQFF. The DNA of the CDR3 is TGCGCCAGCAGCCCGCCGGGACAGGGGGCCTTGAATGAGCAGTTCTTC.

The chain is built from TRBV7-9 and TRBJ2-3, with no clear D. This CDR3 region has 18 residues. The germline V and J ends were trimmed by 0 bases and 2 bases, with 18 bases remaining between them. CDR1 and CDR2 from the germline V gene are SEHNR and FQNEAQ (reference sequence). CDR3 nucleotide sequence: TGTGCCAGCAGCTTAGCGCCGGGCCAGATTACCTACACAGATACGCAGTATTTT. Protein product: CASSLAPGQITYTDTQYF.

For this clonotype: A read error may explain this, as a much larger clone is one base away. The CDR3 is CASNPGTFNEQFF. The CDR3 DNA reads TGTGCCAGCAACCCCGGAACCTTCAATGAGCAGTTCTTC. The genes are TRBV5-6 and TRBJ2-1; D is unresolved. Germline V gene lookup returns CDR1 SGHDT and CDR2 YYEEEE. V lost 6 bases and J lost 6, with 13 bases in between. CDR3 length equals 13 residues.

This clonotype appeared many times. The chain is built from TRBV2 and TRBJ1-1; 7 nucleotides match TRBD1. This CDR3 has 13 residues. The germline gives CDR1 SNHLY, CDR2 FYNNEI. J was trimmed by 8 bases and V by 7 bases; bases with no gene match: 10. The CDR3 bases are TGTGCCAGCAAATTGACAGGGCTGAGAGAAGCTTTCTTT. Its translation: CASKLTGLREAFF.